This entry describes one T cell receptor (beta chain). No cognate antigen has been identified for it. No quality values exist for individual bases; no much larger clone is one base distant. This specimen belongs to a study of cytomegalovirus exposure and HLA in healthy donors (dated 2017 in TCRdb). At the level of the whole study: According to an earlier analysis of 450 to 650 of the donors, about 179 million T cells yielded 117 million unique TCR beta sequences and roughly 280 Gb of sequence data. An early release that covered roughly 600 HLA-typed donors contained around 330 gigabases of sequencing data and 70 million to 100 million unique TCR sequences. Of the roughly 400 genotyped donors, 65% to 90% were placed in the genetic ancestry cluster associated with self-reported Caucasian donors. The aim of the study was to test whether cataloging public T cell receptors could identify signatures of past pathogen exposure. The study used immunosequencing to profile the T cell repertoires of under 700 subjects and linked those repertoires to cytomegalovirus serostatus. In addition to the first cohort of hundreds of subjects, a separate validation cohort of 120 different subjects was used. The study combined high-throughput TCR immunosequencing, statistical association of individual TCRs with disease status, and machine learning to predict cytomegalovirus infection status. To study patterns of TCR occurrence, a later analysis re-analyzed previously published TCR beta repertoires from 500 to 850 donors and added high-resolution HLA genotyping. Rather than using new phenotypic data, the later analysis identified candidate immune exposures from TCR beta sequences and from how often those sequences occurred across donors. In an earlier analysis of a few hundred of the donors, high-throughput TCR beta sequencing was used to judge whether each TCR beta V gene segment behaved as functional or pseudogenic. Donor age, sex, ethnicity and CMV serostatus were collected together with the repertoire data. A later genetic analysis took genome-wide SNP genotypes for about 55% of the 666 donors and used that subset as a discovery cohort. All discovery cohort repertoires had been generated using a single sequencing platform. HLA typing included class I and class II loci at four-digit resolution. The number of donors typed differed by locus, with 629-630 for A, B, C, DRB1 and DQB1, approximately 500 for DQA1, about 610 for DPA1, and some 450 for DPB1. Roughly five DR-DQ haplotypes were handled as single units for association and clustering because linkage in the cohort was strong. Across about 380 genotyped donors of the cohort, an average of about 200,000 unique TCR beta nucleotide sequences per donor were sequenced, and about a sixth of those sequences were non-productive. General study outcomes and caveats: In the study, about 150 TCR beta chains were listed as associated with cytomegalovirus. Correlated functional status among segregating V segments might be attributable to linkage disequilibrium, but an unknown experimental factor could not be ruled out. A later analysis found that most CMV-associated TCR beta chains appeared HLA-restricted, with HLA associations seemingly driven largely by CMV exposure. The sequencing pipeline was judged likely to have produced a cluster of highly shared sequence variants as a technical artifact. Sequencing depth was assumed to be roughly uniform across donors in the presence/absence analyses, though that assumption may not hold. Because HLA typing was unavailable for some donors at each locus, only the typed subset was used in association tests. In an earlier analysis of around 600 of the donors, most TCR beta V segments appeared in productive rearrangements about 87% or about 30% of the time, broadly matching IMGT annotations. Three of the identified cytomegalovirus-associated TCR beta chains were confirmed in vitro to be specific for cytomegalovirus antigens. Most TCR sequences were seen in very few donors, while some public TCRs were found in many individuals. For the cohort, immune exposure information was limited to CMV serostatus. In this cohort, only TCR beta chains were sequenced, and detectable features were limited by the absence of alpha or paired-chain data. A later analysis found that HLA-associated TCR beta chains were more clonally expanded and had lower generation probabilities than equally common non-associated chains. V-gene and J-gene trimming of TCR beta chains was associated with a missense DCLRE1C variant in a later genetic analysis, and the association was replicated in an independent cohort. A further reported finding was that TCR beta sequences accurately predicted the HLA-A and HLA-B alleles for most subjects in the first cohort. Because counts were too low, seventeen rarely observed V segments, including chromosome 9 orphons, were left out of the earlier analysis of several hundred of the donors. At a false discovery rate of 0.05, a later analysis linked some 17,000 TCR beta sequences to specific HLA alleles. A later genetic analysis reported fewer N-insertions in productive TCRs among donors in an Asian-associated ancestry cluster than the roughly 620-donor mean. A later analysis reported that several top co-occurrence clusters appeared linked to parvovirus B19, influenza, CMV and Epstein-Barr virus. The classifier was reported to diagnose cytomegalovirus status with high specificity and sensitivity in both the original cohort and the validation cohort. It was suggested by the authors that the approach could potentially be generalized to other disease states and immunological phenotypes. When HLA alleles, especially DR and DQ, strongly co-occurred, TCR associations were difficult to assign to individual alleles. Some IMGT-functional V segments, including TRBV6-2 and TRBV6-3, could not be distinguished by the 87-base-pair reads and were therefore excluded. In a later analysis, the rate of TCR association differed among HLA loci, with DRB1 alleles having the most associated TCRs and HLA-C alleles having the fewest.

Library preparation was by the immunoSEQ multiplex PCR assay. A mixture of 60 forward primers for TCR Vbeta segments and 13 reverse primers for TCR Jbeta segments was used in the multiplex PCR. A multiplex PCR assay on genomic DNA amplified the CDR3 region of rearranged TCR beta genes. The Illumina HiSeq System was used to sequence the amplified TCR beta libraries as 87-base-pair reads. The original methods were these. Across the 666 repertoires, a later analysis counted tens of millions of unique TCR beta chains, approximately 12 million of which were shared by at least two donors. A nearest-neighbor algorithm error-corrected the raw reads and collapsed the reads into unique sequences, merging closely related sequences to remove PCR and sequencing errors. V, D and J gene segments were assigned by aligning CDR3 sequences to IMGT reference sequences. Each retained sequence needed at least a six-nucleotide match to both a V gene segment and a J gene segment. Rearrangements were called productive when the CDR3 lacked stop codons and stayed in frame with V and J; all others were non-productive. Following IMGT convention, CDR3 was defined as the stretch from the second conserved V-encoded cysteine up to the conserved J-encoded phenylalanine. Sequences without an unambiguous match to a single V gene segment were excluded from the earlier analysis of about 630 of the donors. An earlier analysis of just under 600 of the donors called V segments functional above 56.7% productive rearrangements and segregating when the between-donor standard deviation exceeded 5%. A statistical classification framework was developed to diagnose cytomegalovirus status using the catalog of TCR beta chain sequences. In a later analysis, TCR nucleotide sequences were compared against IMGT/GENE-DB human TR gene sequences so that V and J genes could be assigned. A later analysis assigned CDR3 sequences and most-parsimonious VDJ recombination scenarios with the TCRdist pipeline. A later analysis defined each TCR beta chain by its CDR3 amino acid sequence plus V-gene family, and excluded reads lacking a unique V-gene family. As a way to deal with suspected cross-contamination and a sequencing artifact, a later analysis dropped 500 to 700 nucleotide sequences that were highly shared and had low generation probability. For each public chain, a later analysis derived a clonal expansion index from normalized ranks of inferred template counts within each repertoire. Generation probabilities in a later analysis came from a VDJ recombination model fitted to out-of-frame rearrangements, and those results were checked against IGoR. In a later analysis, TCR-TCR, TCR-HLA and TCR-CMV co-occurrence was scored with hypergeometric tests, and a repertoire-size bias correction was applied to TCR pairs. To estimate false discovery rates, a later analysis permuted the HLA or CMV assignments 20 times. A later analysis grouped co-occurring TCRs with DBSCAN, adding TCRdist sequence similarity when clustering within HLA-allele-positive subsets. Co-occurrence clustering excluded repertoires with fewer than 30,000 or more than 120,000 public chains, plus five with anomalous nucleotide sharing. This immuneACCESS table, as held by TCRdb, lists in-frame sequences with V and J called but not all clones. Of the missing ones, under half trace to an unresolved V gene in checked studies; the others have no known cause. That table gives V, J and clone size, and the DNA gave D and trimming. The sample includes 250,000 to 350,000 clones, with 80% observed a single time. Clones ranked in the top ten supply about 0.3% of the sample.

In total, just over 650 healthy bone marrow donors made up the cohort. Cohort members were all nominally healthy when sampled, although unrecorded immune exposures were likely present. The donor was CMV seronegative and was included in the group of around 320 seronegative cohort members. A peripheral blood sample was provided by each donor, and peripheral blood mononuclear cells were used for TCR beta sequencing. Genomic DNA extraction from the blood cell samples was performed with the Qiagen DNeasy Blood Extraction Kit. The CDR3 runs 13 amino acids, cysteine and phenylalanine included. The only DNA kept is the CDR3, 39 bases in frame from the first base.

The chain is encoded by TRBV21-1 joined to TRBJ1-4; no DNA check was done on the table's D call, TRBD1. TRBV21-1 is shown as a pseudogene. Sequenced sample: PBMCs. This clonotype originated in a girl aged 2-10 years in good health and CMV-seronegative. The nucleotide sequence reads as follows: TGTGCCATAGGGACAGCAAAAAATGAAAAACTGTTTTTT. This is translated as CAIGTAKNEKLFF.